This T cell receptor beta chain was captured in a study of Ad26.COV2.S vaccination and SARS-CoV-2 variants. Study observations and caveats: Vaccine recipients posted higher spike-specific TCR breadth than their placebo counterparts.

Clones were sequenced by immunoSEQ multiplex PCR, and TCRdb holds only the in-frame ones, with some missing. The sample carries hundreds of thousands of clones, about 89% recorded once. A note on this clone: Its antigen is currently unknown.

Treatment indicated: some 20 received Ad26.COV2.S at low or high dose, single or two shots; about 5 received placebo; per-sample allocation not given. Day 63 after the first vaccine or placebo injection was the time point for sampling. Wuhan-strain spike was delivered by a replication-incompetent Ad26 vector. The CDR3 extends over 15 amino acids. Per the germline V gene, CDR1 is SGHAT and CDR2 is FQNNGV. Trimming removed 2 bases at V and 3 bases at J, with 14 bases between. The rearrangement joins TRBV11-2 to TRBJ2-7; a possible D gene is TRBD2 (5 bases). This TCR derives from a person aged 18-65 years who received the Ad26.COV2.S COVID-19 vaccine or a placebo. Sequenced material: peripheral blood, taken in a trial of Ad26.COV2.S vaccine versus placebo. The CDR3 region is CASSLTRGTGYEQYF. The CDR3, as DNA: TGTGCCAGCAGCTTAACTCGGGGAACCGGCTACGAGCAGTACTTC.